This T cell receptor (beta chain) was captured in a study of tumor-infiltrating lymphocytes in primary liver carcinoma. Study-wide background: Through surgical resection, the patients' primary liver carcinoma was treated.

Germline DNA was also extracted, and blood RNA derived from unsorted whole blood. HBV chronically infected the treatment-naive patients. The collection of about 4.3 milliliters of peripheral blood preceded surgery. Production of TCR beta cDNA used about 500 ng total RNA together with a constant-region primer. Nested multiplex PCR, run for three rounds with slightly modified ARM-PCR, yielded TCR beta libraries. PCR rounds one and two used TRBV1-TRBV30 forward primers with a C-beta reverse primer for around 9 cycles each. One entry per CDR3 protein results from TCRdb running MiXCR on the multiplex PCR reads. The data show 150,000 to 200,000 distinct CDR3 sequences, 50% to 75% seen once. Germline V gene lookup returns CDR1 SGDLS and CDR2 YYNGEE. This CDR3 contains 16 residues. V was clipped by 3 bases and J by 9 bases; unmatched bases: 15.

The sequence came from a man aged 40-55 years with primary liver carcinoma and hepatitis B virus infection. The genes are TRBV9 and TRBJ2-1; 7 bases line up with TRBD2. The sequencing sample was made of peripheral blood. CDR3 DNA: TGTGCCAGCAGCGCCCGTGAATCACTAGCGAGCCTTGAGCAGTTCTTC. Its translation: CASSARESLASLEQFF.